These 29 T cell receptor beta chains came from one sample sequenced in a study of T cells in Graves' hyperthyroidism and ophthalmopathy. RNA transcripts provided the source from which TCR beta CDR3 regions were amplified. HTBI primers drove first-round RT-PCR of the TCR CDR3. TCRdb re-analysed the multiplex PCR reads in MiXCR, keeping a single row per CDR3 protein. The repertoire consists of roughly 100,000 distinct CDR3 sequences, with around 52% occurring once and the leading ten covering 25% to 30%. Sequencing was performed on blood. The receptors stem from a middle-aged woman with Graves' hyperthyroidism.

At least ten counts were recorded for this clonotype. The J gene is TRBJ1-1, the V gene TRBV29-1, with D unresolved. Germline assignment: CDR1 SQVTM and CDR2 ANQGSEA. The CDR3 runs 11 residues. V was clipped by 7 bases and J by 3 bases, with 9 bases between them. The chain's CDR3 is CSAERDTEAFF. For the CDR3, the DNA is TGCAGCGCCGAAAGGGACACTGAAGCTTTCTTT.

This chain links TRBV29-1 with TRBJ1-1, with a tentative D call TRBD1 (5 bases). Germline CDR1 is SQVTM and CDR2 is ANQGSEA. V was pared by 6 bases and J by 4 bases, with 12 bases between. The CDR3 totals 12 residues. The CDR3, as DNA: TGCAGCGTGGGACGACTCGTCACTGAAGCTTTCTTT. Protein sequence: CSVGRLVTEAFF.

This clonotype was recorded a few times. The chain employs TRBV7-2 and TRBJ1-1, with D perhaps TRBD1 (5 bases). The V and J ends lost 5 bases and 1 base respectively, with 14 bases between them. The CDR3 is 15 amino acids. Germline V CDR1 and CDR2: SGHTA, FQGNSA. CDR3 residues: CASSLRQTKNTEAFF. Written as DNA, the CDR3 is TGTGCCAGCAGCCTACGACAGACTAAGAACACTGAAGCTTTCTTT.

CDR3 in amino acids: CSVWTGAAGELFF. The CDR3 bases are TGCAGCGTTTGGACAGGGGCGGCCGGGGAGCTGTTTTTT. V is TRBV29-1 and J is TRBJ2-2; 9 bases are shared with TRBD1. Germline V gene sequence: CDR1 SQVTM, CDR2 ANQGSEA. The V segment lost 5 bases and the J segment 6 bases; nucleotides outside the gene matches: 4. The CDR3 length is 13 residues.

This clonotype showed up just a few times. The chain recombines TRBV20-1 with TRBJ2-1; no clear D. From germline, CDR1 is DFQATT and CDR2 SNEGSKA (reference sequence). The CDR3 covers 12 residues. The germline V and J ends were trimmed by 0 bases and 8 bases, with 8 bases remaining between them. The CDR3 is CSARDLEYEQFF. The DNA for the CDR3 is TGCAGTGCTAGAGATTTAGAGTATGAGCAGTTCTTC.

This clonotype has a handful of counts. V and J are TRBV9 and TRBJ1-6; 10 bases align to TRBD1. The CDR3 is 18 residues long. J gave up 2 bases and V 0 bases, and 5 bases lay outside the gene matches. Germline V CDR1 and CDR2: SGDLS, YYNGEE. This CDR3 reads CASSVGTGGDAYNSPLHF. CDR3 in DNA: TGTGCCAGCAGCGTAGGGACAGGGGGGGACGCCTATAATTCACCCCTCCACTTT. The whole variable domain, filled in from reference TRBV9 and TRBJ1-6, reads DSGVTQTPKHLITATGQRVTLRCSPRSGDLSVYWYQQSLDQGLQFLIQYYNGEERAKGNILERFSAQQFPDLHSELNLSSLELGDSALYFCASSVGTGGDAYNSPLHFGNGTRLTVT.

The chain uses TRBV20-1 and TRBJ2-7, with D perhaps TRBD2 (6 bases). Germline V lookup: CDR1 DFQATT, CDR2 SNEGSKA (reference sequence). The CDR3 has 11 residues. The ends were cut back, 5 bases at V and 6 bases at J, with 11 bases in the middle. This CDR3 reads CSAYGGVEQYF. The CDR3 nucleotides are TGCAGTGCTTACGGGGGAGTCGAGCAGTACTTC.

Notes on this clonotype: Since a much larger clone is just one base distant, this may be a read error. The V gene is TRBV5-5, the J gene TRBJ2-7; 7 bases match TRBD2. Germline CDR1 reads SGHKS; CDR2 reads YYEKEE (reference sequence). Germline trimming cut 4 bases from V and 3 bases from J; bases unmatched to any gene: 10. This CDR3 has 15 amino acids. Here the CDR3 DNA reads TGTGCCAGCAGCCGAGACTCGACTAGCCGCTACGAGCAGTACTTC. It translates to CASSRDSTSRYEQYF.

This chain uses TRBV10-1 with TRBJ1-2; 7 bases fit TRBD1. Germline assignment: CDR1 WNHNN and CDR2 SYGVQD (reference sequence). The CDR3 covers 13 residues. Trimming at V came to 7 bases and at J to 6 bases, leaving 8 bases not matched to a gene. The CDR3 DNA sequence: TGCGCCAGCAATCCGACAGGGAGAGATGGCTACACCTTC. Translating it yields CASNPTGRDGYTF.

This clonotype showed up many times. The chain carries TRBV7-9 and TRBJ2-7, with 8 positions matching TRBD1. The CDR3 runs to 14 residues. CDR1 and CDR2 from the germline V gene are SEHNR and FQNEAQ (reference sequence). Trimming removed 5 bases from V and 3 bases from J; junction bases left unmatched: 6. CDR3 coding DNA: TGTGCCAGCAGCCCCGGGACAGGCCTCTACGAGCAGTACTTC. Translated, it gives CASSPGTGLYEQYF.

Worth noting for this clonotype: Mismatch with germline at one junction end may stem from a read error. The J gene is TRBJ2-5, the V gene TRBV7-9, with 10 bases fitting TRBD1. Germline V gene data show CDR1 as SEHNR and CDR2 as FQNEAQ (reference sequence). CDR3 length: 11 amino acids. The CDR3 DNA reads as TGTGCCAGCAGCTGGACAGGGGGAGGAGAATTC. It specifies CASSWTGGGEF.

Only a few counts were recorded for this clonotype. This sequence joins TRBV7-8 and TRBJ1-4; weak D call: TRBD1 (6 bases). The CDR3 loop spans 18 amino acids. V dropped 6 bases and J dropped 0 bases, with 20 bases sitting between them. CDR1 and CDR2 from the germline V gene are SGHVS and FQNEAQ. Here the CDR3 DNA reads TGTGCCAGCAGTCCAGGACAGCTTGAACAACCAACTAATGAAAAACTGTTTTTT. It translates to CASSPGQLEQPTNEKLFF.

This clonotype appeared many times. The chain joins TRBV4-2 to TRBJ2-7; 8 bases line up with TRBD2. The CDR3 consists of 15 residues. Germline trimming cut 0 bases from V and 3 bases from J; bases unmatched to any gene: 4. Germline lookup yields CDR1 LGHNA and CDR2 YNFKEQ. The CDR3 sequence: CASSQDLSGSYEQYF. The CDR3 nucleotides read TGTGCCAGCAGCCAAGATCTAAGCGGGAGCTACGAGCAGTACTTC.

The chain couples TRBV29-1 to TRBJ2-7, with D maybe TRBD1 (6 bases). Trimming shortened V by 3 bases and J by 2 bases, and 11 bases separated the two germline ends. This CDR3 comprises 13 residues. Germline V CDR1 and CDR2: SQVTM, ANQGSEA. CDR3: CSVERGQTYEQYF. CDR3 in DNA: TGCAGCGTTGAGCGAGGACAGACCTACGAGCAGTACTTC.

The gene calls are TRBV5-1 and TRBJ2-7; D possibly corresponds to TRBD2 (5 bases). CDR3 length: 17 residues. Germline CDR1 SGHRS, CDR2 YFSETQ. Trimming removed 0 bases from V and 7 bases from J, with 23 bases in between. CDR3 nucleotide sequence: TGCGCCAGCAGCTTGGTCCGGGGTCACGCGAACACCGGGGAGCAGTACTTC. Protein product: CASSLVRGHANTGEQYF.

This clonotype was seen a handful of times. The chain recombines TRBV6-6 with TRBJ2-5; 9 nucleotides match TRBD1. The CDR3 sequence is 14 residues long. V shed 5 bases, J shed 7 bases, and the junction held 8 bases outside the gene matches. CDR1 and CDR2 from the germline V gene are MNHNY and SVGAGI (reference sequence). CDR3 DNA sequence: TGTGCCAGCAGTACGCCGGGGGGACAGGGGACCCAGTACTTC. Protein: CASSTPGGQGTQYF.

As concerns this clonotype: The CDR3 ends on some other residue instead of the conserved phenylalanine or tryptophan, so this is likely a read error. This chain uses TRBV25-1 with TRBJ2-7; TRBD2 aligns across 12 bases. The germline V gene has CDR1 MGHDK and CDR2 SYGVNS. The CDR3 covers 12 residues. The CDR3 region has the DNA TGTGCACCCGGGACTAGCGGGTACGAGCAGTACTCC. It codes for CAPGTSGYEQYS.

This clonotype was seen repeatedly, ten times or more. The gene calls are TRBV4-1 and TRBJ2-7; 9 bases agree with TRBD1. Trimming at V came to 4 bases and at J to 3 bases, leaving 4 bases not matched to a gene. Germline values: CDR1 MGHRA, CDR2 YSYEKL. There are 14 residues in the CDR3. The CDR3 nucleotides are TGCGCCAGCAGCCTCAGGACAGGGGACTACGAGCAGTACTTC. The encoded protein is CASSLRTGDYEQYF.

The CDR3 bases are TGTGCCAGCAGCTCGGTTGGGGGAGAGACCCAGTACTTC. Its translation: CASSSVGGETQYF. V and J are TRBV7-8 and TRBJ2-5, with D tentatively TRBD1 or TRBD2 (5 bases each). Germline CDR1 SGHVS, CDR2 FQNEAQ. The length of the CDR3 is 13 residues. The V and J ends lost 4 bases and 4 bases respectively, with 10 bases between them. The variable domain in full, with the rest retrieved from reference TRBV7-8 and TRBJ2-5, is GAGVSQSPRYKVAKRGQDVALRCDPISGHVSLFWYQQALGQGPEFLTYFQNEAQLDKSGLPSDRFFAERPEGSVSTLKIQRTQQEDSAVYLCASSSVGGETQYFGPGTRLLVL.

This clonotype came up many times. The chain uses TRBV6-5 and TRBJ1-6; D ambiguous. V was pared by 0 bases and J by 12 bases, with 12 bases between. CDR3 size: 14 residues. Per the germline V gene, CDR1 is MNHEY and CDR2 is SVGAGI. Here the CDR3 DNA reads TGTGCCAGCAGTTACTCAGCGAGATACGGACCCCTCCACTTT. Translation: CASSYSARYGPLHF.

The chain is built from TRBV15 and TRBJ1-4, with a weak D call TRBD1 (5 bases). Trimming cost V 6 bases and J 0 bases, with 11 bases left between them. CDR1 and CDR2 from the germline V gene are LNHNV and YYDKDF (reference sequence). The CDR3 spans 15 residues. CDR3 sequence (DNA): TGTGCCACCAGTCAGGGATTGACAACTAATGAAAAACTGTTTTTT. Translated: CATSQGLTTNEKLFF. The full variable domain, with the rest looked up from reference TRBV15 and TRBJ1-4, is DAMVIQNPRYQVTQFGKPVTLSCSQTLNHNVMYWYQQKSSQAPKLLFHYYDKDFNNEADTPDNFQSRRPNTSFCFLDIRSPGLGDTAMYLCATSQGLTTNEKLFFGSGTQLSVL.

The V gene is TRBV7-2, the J gene TRBJ2-6; possibly TRBD1 for D (6 bases). This CDR3 is built from 16 residues. The germline V gene has CDR1 SGHTA and CDR2 FQGNSA. Trimming took off 3 bases at V and 3 bases at J, with 12 bases between the two ends. The CDR3, as DNA: TGTGCCAGCAGCTTTACAGGGAGCTATGGGGCCAACGTCCTGACTTTC. Amino acids: CASSFTGSYGANVLTF.

This clonotype showed up many times. The V call is TRBV20-1, the J call TRBJ2-3; 7 nucleotides match TRBD2. The length of the CDR3 is 15 residues. J lost 4 bases, V lost 6 bases, and 13 bases had no gene match. The germline V gene encodes CDR1 DFQATT and CDR2 SNEGSKA (reference sequence). DNA of the CDR3: TGCAGTGCCAGGCGTGGGGCTAGCGGTTCAGATACGCAGTATTTT. It encodes CSARRGASGSDTQYF.

At least ten counts were recorded for this clonotype. J is TRBJ1-2 and V is TRBV2; TRBD1 matches 8 bases. Per germline, CDR1 SNHLY and CDR2 FYNNEI. The V gene end was trimmed by 4 bases and the J gene end by 8 bases; junction bases not matched to a gene: 6. The CDR3 runs to 13 residues. CDR3 sequence: CASSGSGGEGYTF. The CDR3 nucleotides are TGTGCCAGCAGTGGGTCAGGGGGCGAAGGCTACACCTTC.

Only one count was recorded for this clonotype. The rearrangement links TRBV29-1 to TRBJ1-1, with 7 bases fitting TRBD1. Germline V gene sequence: CDR1 SQVTM, CDR2 ANQGSEA. The V segment lost 4 bases and the J segment 11 bases; nucleotides outside the gene matches: 10. This CDR3 contains 12 residues. This CDR3 is CSVAQGNGGAFF. DNA for the CDR3: TGCAGCGTTGCACAGGGGAACGGGGGGGCTTTCTTT.

The rearrangement uses TRBV2 and TRBJ2-3; 14 bases map to TRBD2. The CDR3 is 15 amino acids. The V gene end was trimmed by 6 bases and the J gene end by 3 bases; junction bases not matched to a gene: 2. Germline CDR1 and CDR2: SNHLY and FYNNEI. The CDR3, as DNA: TGTGCCAGCAGCCGACTAGCGGGAGGGACAGATACGCAGTATTTT. Residues: CASSRLAGGTDTQYF. The full variable domain, its missing parts supplied by reference TRBV2 and TRBJ2-3, is EPEVTQTPSHQVTQMGQEVILRCVPISNHLYFYWYRQILGQKVEFLVSFYNNEISEKSEIFDDQFSVERPDGSNFTLKIRSTKLEDSAMYFCASSRLAGGTDTQYFGPGTRLTVL.

This clonotype was observed many times. The chain employs TRBV12-3 or TRBV12-4 and TRBJ2-7; a possible D gene is TRBD1 (5 bases). Between the trimmed V and J ends, which lost 6 bases and 0 bases, there was a span of 9 bases. This CDR3 is built from 13 residues. CDR3 nucleotide sequence: TGTGCCAGCAGCGGCGACAGCTCCTACGAGCAGTACTTC. This encodes CASSGDSSYEQYF.

This rearrangement joins TRBV7-9 to TRBJ2-2; 10 bases map to TRBD1. V gave up 8 bases and J gave up 5 bases; unmatched junction bases: 14. This CDR3 comprises 17 residues. The germline CDR1 and CDR2 sequences are SEHNR and FQNEAQ (reference sequence). This CDR3 reads CASRRGTGVALTGELFF. CDR3 nucleotide sequence: TGTGCCAGCCGCCGAGGGACAGGGGTCGCCTTGACCGGGGAGCTGTTTTTT.

This clonotype was seen at least ten times. The chain joins TRBV5-1 to TRBJ2-7; 8 bases fit TRBD2. The V gene's germline CDR1 is SGHRS and CDR2 YFSETQ. V lost 0 bases and J lost 1; bases outside the gene matches: 3. The CDR3 extends over 15 amino acids. CDR3 amino acids: CASSLEGTRSYEQYF. The CDR3 region has the DNA TGCGCCAGCAGCTTGGAAGGGACTAGGTCCTACGAGCAGTACTTC. Variable domain in full (rest from reference TRBV5-1 and TRBJ2-7): KAGVTQTPRYLIKTRGQQVTLSCSPISGHRSVSWYQQTPGQGLQFLFEYFSETQRNKGNFPGRFSGRQFSNSRSEMNVSTLELGDSALYLCASSLEGTRSYEQYFGPGTRLTVT.